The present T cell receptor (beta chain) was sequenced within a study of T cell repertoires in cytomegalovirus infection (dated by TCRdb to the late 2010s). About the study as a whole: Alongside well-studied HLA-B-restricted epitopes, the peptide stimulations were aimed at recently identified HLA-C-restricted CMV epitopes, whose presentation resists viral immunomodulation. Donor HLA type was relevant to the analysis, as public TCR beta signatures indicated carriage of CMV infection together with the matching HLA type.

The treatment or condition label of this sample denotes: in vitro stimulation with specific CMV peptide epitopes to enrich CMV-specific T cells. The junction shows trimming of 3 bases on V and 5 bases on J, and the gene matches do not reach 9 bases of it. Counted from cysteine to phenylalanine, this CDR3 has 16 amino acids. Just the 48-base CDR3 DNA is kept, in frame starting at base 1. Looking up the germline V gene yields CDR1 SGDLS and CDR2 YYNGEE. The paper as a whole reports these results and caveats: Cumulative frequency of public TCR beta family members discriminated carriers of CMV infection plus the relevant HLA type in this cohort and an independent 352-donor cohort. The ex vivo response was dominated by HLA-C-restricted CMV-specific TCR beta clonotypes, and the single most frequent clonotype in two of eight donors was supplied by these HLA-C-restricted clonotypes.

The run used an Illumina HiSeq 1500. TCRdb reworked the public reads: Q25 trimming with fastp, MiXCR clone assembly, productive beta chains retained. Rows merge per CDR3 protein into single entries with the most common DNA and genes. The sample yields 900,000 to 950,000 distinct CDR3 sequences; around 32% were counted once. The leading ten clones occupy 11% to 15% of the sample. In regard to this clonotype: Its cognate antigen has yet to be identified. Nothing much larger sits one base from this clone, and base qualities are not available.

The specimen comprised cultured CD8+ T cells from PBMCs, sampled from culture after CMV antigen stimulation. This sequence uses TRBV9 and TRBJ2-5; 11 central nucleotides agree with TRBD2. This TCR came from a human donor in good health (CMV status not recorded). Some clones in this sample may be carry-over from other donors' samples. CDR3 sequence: CASSGPSGGPGETQYF. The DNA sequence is TGTGCCAGCAGCGGCCCTAGCGGGGGGCCGGGGGAGACCCAGTACTTC. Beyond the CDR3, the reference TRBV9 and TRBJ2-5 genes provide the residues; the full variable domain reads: DSGVTQTPKHLITATGQRVTLRCSPRSGDLSVYWYQQSLDQGLQFLIQYYNGEERAKGNILERFSAQQFPDLHSELNLSSLELGDSALYFCASSGPSGGPGETQYFGPGTRLLVL.